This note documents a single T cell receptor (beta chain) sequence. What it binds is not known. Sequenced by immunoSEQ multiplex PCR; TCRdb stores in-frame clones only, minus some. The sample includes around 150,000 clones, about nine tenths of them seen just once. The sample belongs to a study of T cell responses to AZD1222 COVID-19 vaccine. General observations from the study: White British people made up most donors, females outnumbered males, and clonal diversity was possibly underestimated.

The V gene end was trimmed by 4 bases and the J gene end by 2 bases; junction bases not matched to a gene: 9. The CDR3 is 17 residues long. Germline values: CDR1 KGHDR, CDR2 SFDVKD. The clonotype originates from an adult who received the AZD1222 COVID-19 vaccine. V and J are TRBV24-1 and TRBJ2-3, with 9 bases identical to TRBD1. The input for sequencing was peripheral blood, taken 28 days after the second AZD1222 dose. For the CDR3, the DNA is TGTGCCACCAGTGACCGGGACAGGGAAGTTGTCACAGATACGCAGTATTTT. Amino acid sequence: CATSDRDREVVTDTQYF.